Here is one T cell receptor (beta chain) with its context. What this receptor recognizes is not known. Qualities for individual bases were not recorded, and no much larger clone is one base off. This sample is drawn from a study of blood T cell repertoires in COVID-19 (dated by TCRdb to about 2020). Some background on the complete study: Samples from collaborators originated in the United States, Italy and Spain and spanned both the acute and convalescent phases of COVID-19. The repertoires were made available in a free public database intended to serve as a resource for research on the immune response to SARS-CoV-2. The samples were drawn from the first 160 participants of the ongoing ImmuneRACE study and from more than 1,000 subjects provided by 6 global collaborators. The material from the prospective study consisted of cDNA or gDNA derived from T cells, B-cell-depleted T cells, or PBMCs. Deeply sampled blood TCRbeta repertoires from subjects exposed to, actively infected with, or recovered from COVID-19 were included in the dataset. A de-identified subject ID, COVID-19 status, age in years and sex were almost always included in the sample metadata. Where available, HLA class I and class II types were taken from metadata supplied by the sample provider and were not determined by assay-based typing.

The germline ends are 13 bases apart after V is trimmed by 2 bases and J by 8 bases. Reading from cysteine to phenylalanine, the CDR3 counts 13 amino acids. Solely the CDR3 DNA is kept, with 39 bases framed from the first base. The germline V gene supplies CDR1 SGDLS and CDR2 YYNGEE. Whole blood was collected in K2EDTA tubes by collaborating institutions according to the institutions' own protocols. For TCRbeta analysis, collaborators shipped samples in one of three forms: frozen whole blood, isolated PBMCs, or DNA extracted from either of those sample types. Study-wide conclusions, independent of this receptor: How much clinical and demographic metadata was included differed by source and by participant, and the metadata was provided uncurated.

TCRbeta CDR3 regions were amplified from genomic DNA by means of the immunoSEQ Assay, a bias-controlled multiplex PCR. The authors' pipeline ran thus. Nucleated cell counts per sample were estimated from amplification of reference gene primers within the assay. To quantify the absolute abundance of each unique TCRbeta CDR3 rearrangement, sequence reads were collapsed and filtered. For each sample, productive Simpson clonality was calculated as the square root of Simpson's diversity index across productive rearrangements. Held by TCRdb, this immuneACCESS table contains in-frame sequences only and omits some clones. Under half of the omission traces to an unresolved V gene where checked; the cause of the rest is unknown. V and J calls and clone size come straight from that table; D and trimming were deduced from the DNA. Within this sample are nearly 95,000 clones, with roughly 86% of them counted one time only. The ten top clones hold 7% to 9% of the sample.

The sequence joins TRBV9 to TRBJ2-5, with TRBD1 tentatively as D gene (5 bases match). Sequenced: peripheral blood. The TCR comes from a human donor with acute or convalescent COVID-19. The donor label of this sample is uncertain. The DNA sequence reads TGTGCCAGCAGCGTGAAGGGGTCGGGTACCCAGTACTTC. It is translated as CASSVKGSGTQYF.